The entry that follows covers one T cell receptor (beta chain) sequence. The specificity of this receptor is unknown. CDR1 and CDR2 (MNHNY, SVGAGI) derive from the germline V gene (reference sequence). From cysteine to phenylalanine, the CDR3 is 13 amino acids long. DNA was not recorded. To amplify TRB rearrangements, a touch-down multiplex PCR protocol was run with the TRB-A and TRB-B primer pools combined in a single tube. Two consecutive PCR reactions with Phusion HS II polymerase added Illumina adapters and sample indices to the amplicons. After gel purification with the NucleoSpin Gel and PCR Clean-up kit, the amplicons were quantified by Qubit and checked for quality on an Agilent 2100 Bioanalyzer. Libraries were sequenced on an Illumina MiSeq using 600-cycle, single-indexed, paired-end runs. Under the source paper's analysis protocol: MiXCR version 2.1.12 with the default MiXCR reference library was used to align and assemble TRB reads. A clone was defined by each unique CDR3 nucleotide sequence, and the analysis included only productive sequences supported by at least two reads. Alpha-parameterized diversity profiles (alpha 0 to 5), including the Shannon (alpha 1) and Simpson (alpha 2) indices, were computed with an R script to assess repertoire diversity. The tcR package was used to compute combinatorial TRB VJ usage, which was then compared between cohorts by principal component analysis with ade4. GLIPH clustering of TCRbeta CDR3s was carried out on cohort pairs matched by age and read depth, and cluster frequencies were compared by Wilcoxon test. Reads reprocessed by TCRdb are summarized as one entry per CDR3 protein sequence, and DNA is absent. These V and J calls derive from TCRdb rather than the authors' analysis. The sample table gives approximately 15,000 distinct CDR3 sequences. The top ten clonotypes cover around 3.3% of the sample.

This entry belongs to a study of T cell clusters in autoimmune cytopenias (dated 2019 in TCRdb). Regarding the research as a whole: A mean age of approximately 52 years and a median age of around 60 years were recorded for the healthy donor controls, of whom about 50% of the roughly 45 were female. The study aimed to test whether autoimmune cytopenia patients carry a disease-specific immune repertoire signature usable as a blood-based biomarker. Alongside healthy, CLL and autoimmune hepatitis controls, autoimmune cytopenia patients had their peripheral blood TRB and IGH repertoires sequenced at active disease and again during treatment follow-up. For primary cytopenia, 25 age-matched healthy donors were used as controls, and for secondary cytopenia, approximately 15 age-matched CLL patients were used as controls. TRB sequencing reached a median depth of about 52,000 reads per sample and yielded a median of around 2,400 distinct TRB clonotypes per sample. Autoimmune hepatitis repertoires were compared with those of around 20 age- and sex-matched healthy donors.

Each sample's TRB amplification started from 200 to 300 ng of peripheral blood genomic DNA, which corresponds to some 36,000 genome equivalents. On the study overall, not on this receptor specifically: Shifts in the TRB repertoire, including less even repertoires in secondary cytopenia and CLL, were mostly a reflection of lymphoma bias and not of autoimmunity. In the comparison of secondary cytopenia with CLL, no cluster-lack signature showed up, apparently because the dominant lymphoma-associated repertoire masked the signature. The GLIPH analysis suggested a lack of physiological T cell clusters in primary autoimmune cytopenia patients, since around 50 clusters were exclusive to healthy donors whereas about 18 were exclusive to patients. The T cell clusters were defined only in silico, and the functional role of the clusters still needed to be validated experimentally. About 3.2-fold more exclusive TRB clusters were observed in healthy donors than in active autoimmune hepatitis patients, consistent with an autoimmunity-wide signature.

The sample was also linked to a second study, of T cell repertoires in aging, cancer and after chemotherapy. The second source states: The donors fell into six age groups ranging from 30 or younger to 70 or older, and each group had at least three individuals. Healthy donor control TCR repertoires were recorded over several months to years and showed clear clonal overlap across re-sampling. In total, the full dataset held 7.5 million to 9.5 million TCR reads. Untreated patients with hematological or solid cancers showed significantly lower blood TCR diversity and higher clonality than age-matched healthy donors. Declining TCR diversity with age in healthy donors was mainly explained by loss of richness; in cancer patients, loss of evenness also contributed. An increase in median generation probability over the chemotherapy interval was observed in both cancer cohorts, suggesting that the repertoire was reconstituted through rebound thymic output. The authors noted that the repertoire data do not allow conclusions about immunological memory after chemotherapy. The study profiled peripheral blood TCR beta repertoires from healthy donors and cancer patients to examine immunoaging and T cell reconstitution after chemotherapy. A cohort of some 210 cancer patients (about 94 with hematological and approximately 120 with solid cancers) was assembled, and approximately 99 healthy donors were included as a reference group. TRB sequences were processed with MiXCR versions 2.12 and 3.0.5. The repertoire metrics were Shannon diversity, evenness, clonality (defined as one minus evenness), and alpha-parameterized diversity profiles covering alpha 0 to 5. The IGoR algorithm was used to calculate generation probabilities for clones in the paired samples taken before and after chemotherapy.

The rearranged segments are TRBV6-6 and TRBJ1-4. The sample consisted of peripheral blood. The sequence was obtained from a human donor in good health. CDR3 protein: CASSLTENEKLFF.